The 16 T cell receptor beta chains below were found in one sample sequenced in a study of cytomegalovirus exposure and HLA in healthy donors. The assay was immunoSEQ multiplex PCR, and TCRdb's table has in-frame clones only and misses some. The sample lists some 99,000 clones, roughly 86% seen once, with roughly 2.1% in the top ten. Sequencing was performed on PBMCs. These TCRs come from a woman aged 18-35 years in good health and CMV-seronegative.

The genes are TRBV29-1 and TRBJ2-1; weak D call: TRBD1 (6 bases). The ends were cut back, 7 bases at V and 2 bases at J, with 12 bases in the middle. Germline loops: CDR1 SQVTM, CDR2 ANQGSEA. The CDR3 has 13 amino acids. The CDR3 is CSALDRAYNEQFF. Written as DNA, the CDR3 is TGCAGCGCCCTGGACAGAGCCTACAATGAGCAGTTCTTC.

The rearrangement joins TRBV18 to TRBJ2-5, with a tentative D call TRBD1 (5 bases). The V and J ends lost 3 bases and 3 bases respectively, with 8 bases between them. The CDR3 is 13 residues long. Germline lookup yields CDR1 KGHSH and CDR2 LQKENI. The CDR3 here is CASSPIGEETQYF. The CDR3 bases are TGTGCCAGCTCACCGATAGGGGAAGAGACCCAGTACTTC.

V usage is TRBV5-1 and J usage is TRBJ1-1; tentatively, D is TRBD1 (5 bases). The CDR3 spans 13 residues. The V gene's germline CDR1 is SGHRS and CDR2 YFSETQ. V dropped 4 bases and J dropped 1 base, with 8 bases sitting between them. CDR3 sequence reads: CASSEQGNTEAFF. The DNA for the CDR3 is TGCGCCAGCAGCGAGCAGGGGAACACTGAAGCTTTCTTT.

DNA for the CDR3: TGCAGCGGTTACTCTGGGGCCAACGTCCTGACTTTC. Encoded protein: CSGYSGANVLTF. This sequence joins TRBV29-1 and TRBJ2-6; no firm D call. Germline-derived CDR1 and CDR2 are SQVTM and ANQGSEA. V gave up 7 bases and J gave up 0 bases, with 4 bases separating them. The CDR3 sequence is 12 residues long.

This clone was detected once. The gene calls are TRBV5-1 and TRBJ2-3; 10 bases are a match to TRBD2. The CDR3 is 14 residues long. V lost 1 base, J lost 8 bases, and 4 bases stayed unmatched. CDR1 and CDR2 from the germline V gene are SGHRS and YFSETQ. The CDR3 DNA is TGCGCCAGCAGCTTGACTAGCGGGATGTTTACGCAGTATTTT. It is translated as CASSLTSGMFTQYF.

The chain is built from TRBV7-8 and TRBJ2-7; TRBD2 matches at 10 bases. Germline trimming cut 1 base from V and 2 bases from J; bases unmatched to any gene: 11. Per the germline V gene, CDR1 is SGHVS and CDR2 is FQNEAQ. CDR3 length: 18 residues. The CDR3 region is CASSLGLAGALTPYEQYF. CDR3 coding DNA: TGTGCCAGCAGCTTAGGGCTAGCGGGAGCGTTAACACCCTACGAGCAGTACTTC.

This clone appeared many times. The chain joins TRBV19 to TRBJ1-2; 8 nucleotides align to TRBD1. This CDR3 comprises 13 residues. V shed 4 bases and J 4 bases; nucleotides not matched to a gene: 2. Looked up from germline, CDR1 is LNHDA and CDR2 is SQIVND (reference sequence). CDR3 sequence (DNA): TGTGCCAGTAGTAGGGACAGGATCTATGGCTACACCTTC. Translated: CASSRDRIYGYTF.

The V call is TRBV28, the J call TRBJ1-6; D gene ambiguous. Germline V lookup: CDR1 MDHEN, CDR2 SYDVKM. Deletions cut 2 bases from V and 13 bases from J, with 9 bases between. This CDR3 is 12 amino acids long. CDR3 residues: CASSLADLPLHF. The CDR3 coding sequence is TGTGCCAGCAGTTTAGCAGATCTCCCCCTCCACTTT.

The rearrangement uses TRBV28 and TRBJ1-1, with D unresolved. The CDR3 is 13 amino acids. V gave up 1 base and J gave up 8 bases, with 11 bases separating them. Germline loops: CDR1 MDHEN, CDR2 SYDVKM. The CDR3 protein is CASSLSGTAEAFF. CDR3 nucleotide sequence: TGTGCCAGCAGTTTATCGGGAACCGCAGAAGCTTTCTTT.

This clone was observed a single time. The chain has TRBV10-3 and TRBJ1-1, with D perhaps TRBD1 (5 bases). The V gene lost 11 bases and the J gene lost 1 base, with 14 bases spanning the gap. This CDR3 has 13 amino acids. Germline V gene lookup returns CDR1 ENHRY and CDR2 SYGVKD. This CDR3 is CAATPRENTEAFF. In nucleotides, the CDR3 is TGTGCCGCAACACCCAGGGAGAACACTGAAGCTTTCTTT.

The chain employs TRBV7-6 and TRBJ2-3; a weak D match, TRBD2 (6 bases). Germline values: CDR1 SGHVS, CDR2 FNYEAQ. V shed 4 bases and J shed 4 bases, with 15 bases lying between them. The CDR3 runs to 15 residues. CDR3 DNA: TGTGCCAGCAGCTCTCTTCCGGGGGAGTCAGATACGCAGTATTTT. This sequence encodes CASSSLPGESDTQYF.

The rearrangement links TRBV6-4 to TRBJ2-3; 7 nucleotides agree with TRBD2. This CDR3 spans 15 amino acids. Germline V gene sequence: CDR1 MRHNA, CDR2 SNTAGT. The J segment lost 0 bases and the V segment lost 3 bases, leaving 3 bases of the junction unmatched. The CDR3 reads CASSELADSTDTQYF. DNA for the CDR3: TGTGCCAGCAGTGAGCTAGCGGATAGCACAGATACGCAGTATTTT.

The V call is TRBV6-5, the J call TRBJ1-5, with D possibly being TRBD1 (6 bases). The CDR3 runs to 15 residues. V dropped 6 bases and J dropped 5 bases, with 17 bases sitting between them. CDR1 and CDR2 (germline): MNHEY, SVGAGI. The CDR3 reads CASSHATTGDQPQHF. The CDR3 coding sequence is TGTGCCAGCAGCCACGCAACGACAGGAGATCAGCCCCAGCATTTT.

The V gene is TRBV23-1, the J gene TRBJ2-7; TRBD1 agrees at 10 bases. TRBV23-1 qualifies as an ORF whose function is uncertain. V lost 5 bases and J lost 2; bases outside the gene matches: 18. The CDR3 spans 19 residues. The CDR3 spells CASSAWRENRDRGAYEQYF. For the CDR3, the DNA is TGCGCCAGCAGTGCCTGGAGAGAAAACCGGGACAGGGGTGCCTACGAGCAGTACTTC.

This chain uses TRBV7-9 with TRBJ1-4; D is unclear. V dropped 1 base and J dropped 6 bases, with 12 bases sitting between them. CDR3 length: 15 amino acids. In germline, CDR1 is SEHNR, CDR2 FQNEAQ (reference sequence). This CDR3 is CASSLDGDSDEKLFF. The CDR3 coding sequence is TGTGCCAGCAGCTTAGATGGAGATTCAGATGAAAAACTGTTTTTT. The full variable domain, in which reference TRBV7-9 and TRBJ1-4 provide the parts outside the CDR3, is DTGVSQNPRHKITKRGQNVTFRCDPISEHNRLYWYRQTLGQGPEFLTYFQNEAQLEKSRLLSDRFSAERPKGSFSTLEIQRTEQGDSAMYLCASSLDGDSDEKLFFGSGTQLSVL.

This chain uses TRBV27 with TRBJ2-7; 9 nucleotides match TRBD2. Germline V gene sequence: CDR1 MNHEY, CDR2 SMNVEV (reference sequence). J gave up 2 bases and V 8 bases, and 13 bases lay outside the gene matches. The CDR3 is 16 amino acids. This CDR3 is CASSNPRAGGPYEQYF. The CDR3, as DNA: TGTGCCAGCTCCAACCCTCGAGCGGGAGGTCCCTACGAGCAGTACTTC.